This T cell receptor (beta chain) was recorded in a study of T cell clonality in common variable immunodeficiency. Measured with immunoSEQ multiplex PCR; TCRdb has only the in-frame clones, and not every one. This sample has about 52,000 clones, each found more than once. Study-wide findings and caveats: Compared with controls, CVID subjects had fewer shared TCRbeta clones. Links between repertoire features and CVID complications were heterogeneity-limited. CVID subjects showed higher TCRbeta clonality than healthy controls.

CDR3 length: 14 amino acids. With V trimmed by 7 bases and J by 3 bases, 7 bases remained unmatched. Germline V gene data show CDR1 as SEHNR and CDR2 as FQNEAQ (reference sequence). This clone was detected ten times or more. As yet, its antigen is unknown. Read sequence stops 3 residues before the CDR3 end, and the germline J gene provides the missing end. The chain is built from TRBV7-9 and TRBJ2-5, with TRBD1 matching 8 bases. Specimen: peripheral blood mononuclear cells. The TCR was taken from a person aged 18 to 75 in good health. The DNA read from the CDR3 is TGTGCCAGCACCCAATCAGGGGGCAAAGAGACC. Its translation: CASTQSGGKET. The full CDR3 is CASTQSGGKETQYF.